This record concerns one T cell receptor beta chain sequence. CDR1 SGHDN and CDR2 FVKESK come from the germline V gene. Unmatched junction bases numbered 3, after V lost 0 bases and J lost 3 bases. The CDR3 runs 16 residues. These data come from a study of blood T cell repertoires in COVID-19. Individuals aged about 18 to 89 years were recruited from about two dozen US areas. Cohort allocation depended upon clinical history that participants reported. Original processing methods: Cell counts per sample came from amplifying reference gene primers. The table came from immunoSEQ multiplex PCR; TCRdb's copy has only in-frame clones and leaves some out. V and J calls plus clone size are reproduced from that table; the DNA served to infer D and trimming. Counted here are 250,000 to 350,000 clones, more than 85% occurring once; the ten biggest clones make up under 20%.

Material: PBMCs or T cells enriched from blood (not recorded which). This sequence was found in a woman in her twenties or thirties who had recovered from COVID-19. The rearrangement joins TRBV14 to TRBJ2-1; 9 nucleotides match TRBD1. This CDR3 reads CASSQDPGQGYNEQFF. The DNA of the CDR3 is TGTGCCAGCAGCCAAGACCCGGGACAGGGCTACAATGAGCAGTTCTTC.